This TCR beta chain was sequenced in a study of shared clonotypes between healthy human individuals. Study information: A few men and a couple of women, aged 18 to 49, were donors. Whole-study findings and limits: The study found lower generation probabilities in non-shared clonotypes than in those shared by all four donors. Richness estimates generally favored naive over memory subsets.

Selected positively for CCR7 and CD45RO-negative, naive CD8 cells excluded terminally differentiated effector memory CD45RA+ cells. Germline lookup yields CDR1 GTSNPN and CDR2 SVGIG (reference sequence). The CDR3 extends over 14 amino acids. V was pared by 1 base and J by 5 bases, with 13 bases between. Sequencing was performed with immunoSEQ multiplex PCR; in TCRdb, only in-frame clones are kept and a portion is missing. The sample has roughly 2 million clones, over 85% seen once. This clone has a single count. What it recognizes is unknown. The sequencing sample was made of naive CD8+ T cells sorted from blood. The chain recombines TRBV30 with TRBJ2-3; D is undetermined. The receptor was derived from a man aged 18 to 35 in good health. CDR3 amino acids: CAWSGVADLDTQYF. The DNA for the CDR3 is TGTGCCTGGAGTGGGGTCGCGGACCTAGATACGCAGTATTTT. Combining the CDR3 with reference TRBV30 and TRBJ2-3 gives the whole variable domain SQTIHQWPATLVQPVGSPLSLECTVEGTSNPNLYWYRQAAGRGLQLLFYSVGIGQISSEVPQNLSASRPQDRQFILSSKKLLLSDSGFYLCAWSGVADLDTQYFGPGTRLTVL.